Below, 6 T cell receptor beta chains from the same sample are listed, as sequenced in a study of CD8+ T cells in alopecia areata. cDNA reverse transcribed from extracted RNA served as the sequencing template. Method: immunoSEQ multiplex PCR; TCRdb's copy keeps in-frame clones and lacks some. The data show around 69,000 clones, about three fifths seen once. Source: CD8+ T cells sorted from blood, taken at week 0. Source of these receptors: a human donor with alopecia areata.

This clone was recorded a few times. V gene TRBV19 combines with J gene TRBJ2-1; TRBD1 agrees at 8 bases. CDR3 length: 14 amino acids. The J segment lost 7 bases and the V segment lost 1 base, leaving 3 bases of the junction unmatched. Germline V gene sequence: CDR1 LNHDA, CDR2 SQIVND (reference sequence). The CDR3 DNA follows: TGTGCCAGTAGTATAGCGCAGGGGGCAAATGAGCAGTTCTTC. This sequence encodes CASSIAQGANEQFF.

The chain is built from TRBV29-1 and TRBJ1-1; D gene ambiguous. V lost 0 bases and J 5 bases, leaving 10 bases between the germline ends. This CDR3 spans 13 amino acids. The germline CDR1 and CDR2 sequences are SQVTM and ANQGSEA. CDR3 DNA sequence: TGCAGCGTTGAAGATGTGACGGTTACTGAAGCTTTCTTT. It codes for CSVEDVTVTEAFF. Full variable domain (rest looked up from reference TRBV29-1 and TRBJ1-1): SAVISQKPSRDICQRGTSLTIQCQVDSQVTMMFWYRQQPGQSLTLIATANQGSEATYESGFVIDKFPISRPNLTFSTLTVSNMSPEDSSIYLCSVEDVTVTEAFFGQGTRLTVV.

This clone came up a few times. The chain couples TRBV19 to TRBJ2-5; D perhaps matches TRBD1 (6 bases). Trimming stripped 3 bases from V and 2 bases from J, with 13 bases between. The CDR3 sequence is 15 residues long. Germline CDR1 is LNHDA and CDR2 is SQIVND (reference sequence). The CDR3 here is CASSMWDTKQETQYF. CDR3 nucleotide sequence: TGTGCCAGTAGTATGTGGGACACCAAACAAGAGACCCAGTACTTC.

The genes are TRBV7-2 and TRBJ2-7, with D possibly being TRBD1 (6 bases). From germline, CDR1 is SGHTA and CDR2 FQGNSA. The CDR3 extends over 14 amino acids. V dropped 3 bases and J dropped 4 bases, with 13 bases sitting between them. CDR3: CASSFRRGPYEQYF. In DNA, the CDR3 is TGTGCCAGCAGCTTTCGCAGGGGCCCGTACGAGCAGTACTTC.

As for this clone: This specimen includes other DNA sequences encoding the same CDR3. The chain links TRBV7-9 to TRBJ2-1; D is ambiguous. Looked up from germline, CDR1 is SEHNR and CDR2 is FQNEAQ (reference sequence). The CDR3 length is 12 residues. V was pared by 1 base and J by 7 bases, with 5 bases between. CDR3 sequence: CASSLEGNEQFF. Written as DNA, the CDR3 is TGTGCCAGCAGCTTAGAGGGAAATGAGCAGTTCTTC.

The gene calls are TRBV5-6 and TRBJ2-1; no reliable D call. This CDR3 is 14 amino acids long. The V gene's germline CDR1 is SGHDT and CDR2 YYEEEE. The V end was cut by 1 base, the J end by 9 bases, with 14 bases between. CDR3 amino acids: CASSLPFPYGEQFF. The CDR3 DNA is TGTGCCAGCAGCTTGCCCTTTCCCTACGGTGAGCAGTTCTTC.